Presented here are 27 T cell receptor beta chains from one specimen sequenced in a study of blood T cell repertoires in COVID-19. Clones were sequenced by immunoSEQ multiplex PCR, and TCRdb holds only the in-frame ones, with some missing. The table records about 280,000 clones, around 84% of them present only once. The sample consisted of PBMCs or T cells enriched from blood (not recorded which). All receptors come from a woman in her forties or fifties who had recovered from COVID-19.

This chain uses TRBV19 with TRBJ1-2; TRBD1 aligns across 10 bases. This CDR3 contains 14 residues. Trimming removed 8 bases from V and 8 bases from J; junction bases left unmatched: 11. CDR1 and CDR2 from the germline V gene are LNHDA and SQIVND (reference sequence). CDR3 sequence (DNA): TGTGCCAGTTCCCGAGACAGGGGGCAAGGCGGCTACACCTTC. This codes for CASSRDRGQGGYTF.

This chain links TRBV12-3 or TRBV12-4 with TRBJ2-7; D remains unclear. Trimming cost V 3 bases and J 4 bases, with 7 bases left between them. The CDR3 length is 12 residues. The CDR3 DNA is TGTGCCAGCAGTTTCGGTGCTTACGAGCAGTACTTC. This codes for CASSFGAYEQYF.

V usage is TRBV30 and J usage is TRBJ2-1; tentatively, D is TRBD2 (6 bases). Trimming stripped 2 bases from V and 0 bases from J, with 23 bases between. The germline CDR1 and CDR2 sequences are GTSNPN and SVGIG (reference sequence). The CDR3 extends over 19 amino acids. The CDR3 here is CAWSQVAAGGLHSYNEQFF. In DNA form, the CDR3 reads TGTGCCTGGAGTCAGGTGGCGGCAGGTGGACTACACTCCTACAATGAGCAGTTCTTC.

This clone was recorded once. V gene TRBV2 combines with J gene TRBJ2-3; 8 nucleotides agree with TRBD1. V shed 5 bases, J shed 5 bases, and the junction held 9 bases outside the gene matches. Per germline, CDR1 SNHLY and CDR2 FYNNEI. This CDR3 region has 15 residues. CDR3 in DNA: TGTGCCAGCAGTCACCCGGGACAGGCAAAAGATACGCAGTATTTT. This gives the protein CASSHPGQAKDTQYF.

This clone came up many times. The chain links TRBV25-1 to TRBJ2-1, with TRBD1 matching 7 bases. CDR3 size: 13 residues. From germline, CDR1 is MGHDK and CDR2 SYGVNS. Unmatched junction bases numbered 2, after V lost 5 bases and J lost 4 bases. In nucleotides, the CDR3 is TGTGCCAGCAGTCCAGGGGGATACAATGAGCAGTTCTTC. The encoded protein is CASSPGGYNEQFF.

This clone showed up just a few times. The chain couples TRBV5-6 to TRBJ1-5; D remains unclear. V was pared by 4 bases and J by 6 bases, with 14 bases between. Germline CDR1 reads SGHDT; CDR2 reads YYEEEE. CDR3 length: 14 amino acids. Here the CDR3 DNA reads TGTGCCAGCAGCCGAAACAGAATGCTTCAGCCCCAGCATTTT. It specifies CASSRNRMLQPQHF.

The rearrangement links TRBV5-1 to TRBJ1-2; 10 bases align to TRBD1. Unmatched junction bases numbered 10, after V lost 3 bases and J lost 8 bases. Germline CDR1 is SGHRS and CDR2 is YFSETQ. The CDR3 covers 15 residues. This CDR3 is CASSWGTGDLRGYTF. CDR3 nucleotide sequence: TGCGCCAGCAGCTGGGGGACAGGGGATCTAAGGGGCTACACCTTC.

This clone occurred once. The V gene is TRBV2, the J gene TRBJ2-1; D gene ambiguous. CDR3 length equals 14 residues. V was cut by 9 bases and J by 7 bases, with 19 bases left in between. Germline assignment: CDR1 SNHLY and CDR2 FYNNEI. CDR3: CARPTKVPGNEQFF. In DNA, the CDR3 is TGTGCCAGACCCACCAAGGTCCCGGGTAATGAGCAGTTCTTC.

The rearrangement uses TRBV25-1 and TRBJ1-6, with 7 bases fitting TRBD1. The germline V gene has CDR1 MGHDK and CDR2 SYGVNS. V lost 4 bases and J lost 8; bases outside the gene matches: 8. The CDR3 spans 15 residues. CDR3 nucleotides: TGTGCCAGCAGTGCCCCGACAGGGTACGATTCACCCCTCCACTTT. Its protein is CASSAPTGYDSPLHF.

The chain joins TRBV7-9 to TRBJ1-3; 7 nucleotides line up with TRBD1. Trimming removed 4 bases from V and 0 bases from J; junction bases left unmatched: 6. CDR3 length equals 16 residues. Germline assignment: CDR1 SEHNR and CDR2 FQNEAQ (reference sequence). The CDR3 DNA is TGTGCCAGCAGCTCGGGACAGCTTGGCTCTGGAAACACCATATATTTT. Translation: CASSSGQLGSGNTIYF.

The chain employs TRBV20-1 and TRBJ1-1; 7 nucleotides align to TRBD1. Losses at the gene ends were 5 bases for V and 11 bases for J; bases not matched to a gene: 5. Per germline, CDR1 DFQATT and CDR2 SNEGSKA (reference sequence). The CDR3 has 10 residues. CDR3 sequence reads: CSALQGMAFF. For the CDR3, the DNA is TGCAGTGCTCTACAGGGGATGGCTTTCTTT.

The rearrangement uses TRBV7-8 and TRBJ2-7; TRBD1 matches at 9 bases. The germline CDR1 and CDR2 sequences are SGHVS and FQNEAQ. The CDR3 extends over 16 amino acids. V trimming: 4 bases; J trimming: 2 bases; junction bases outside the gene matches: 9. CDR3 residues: CASSSEQGAYTYEQYF. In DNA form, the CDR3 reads TGTGCCAGCAGCTCAGAACAGGGGGCGTATACCTACGAGCAGTACTTC.

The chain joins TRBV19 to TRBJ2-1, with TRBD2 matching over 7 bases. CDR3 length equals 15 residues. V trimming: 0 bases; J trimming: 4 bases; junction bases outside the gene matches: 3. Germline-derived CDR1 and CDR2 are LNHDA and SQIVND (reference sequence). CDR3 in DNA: TGTGCCAGTAGTATAGAGGCAGCGGGGTACAATGAGCAGTTCTTC. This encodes CASSIEAAGYNEQFF.

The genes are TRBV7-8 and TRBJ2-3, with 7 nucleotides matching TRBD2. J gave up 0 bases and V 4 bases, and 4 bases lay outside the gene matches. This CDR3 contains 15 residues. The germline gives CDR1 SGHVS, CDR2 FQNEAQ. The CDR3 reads CASSYLAASTDTQYF. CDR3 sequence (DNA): TGTGCCAGCAGCTACCTAGCGGCGAGCACAGATACGCAGTATTTT.

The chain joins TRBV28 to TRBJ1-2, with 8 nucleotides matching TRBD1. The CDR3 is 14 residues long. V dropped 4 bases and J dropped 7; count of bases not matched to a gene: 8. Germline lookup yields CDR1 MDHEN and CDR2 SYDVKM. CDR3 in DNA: TGTGCCAGCAGTTGGCAGCAGGGGGCTCTTGGCTACACCTTC. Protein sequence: CASSWQQGALGYTF.

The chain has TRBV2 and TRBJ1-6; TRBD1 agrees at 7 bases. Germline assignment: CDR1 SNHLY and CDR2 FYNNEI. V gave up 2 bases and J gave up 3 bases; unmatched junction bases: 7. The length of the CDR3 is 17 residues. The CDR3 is CASSERGPTIYNSPLHF. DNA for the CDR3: TGTGCCAGCAGTGAAAGGGGGCCGACGATCTATAATTCACCCCTCCACTTT.

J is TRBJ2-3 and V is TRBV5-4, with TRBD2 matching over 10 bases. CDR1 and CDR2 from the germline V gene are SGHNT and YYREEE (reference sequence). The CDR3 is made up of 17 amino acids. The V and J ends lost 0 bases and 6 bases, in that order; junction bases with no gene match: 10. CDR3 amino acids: CASSLESGRAGADTQYF. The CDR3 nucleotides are TGTGCCAGCAGCTTGGAGAGCGGGAGGGCCGGCGCGGATACGCAGTATTTT.

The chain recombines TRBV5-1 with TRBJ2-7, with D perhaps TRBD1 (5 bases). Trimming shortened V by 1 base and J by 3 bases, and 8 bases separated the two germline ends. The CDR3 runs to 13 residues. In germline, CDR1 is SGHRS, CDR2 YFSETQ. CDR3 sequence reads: CASSLRGGYEQYF. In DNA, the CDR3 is TGCGCCAGCAGCTTGAGGGGCGGCTACGAGCAGTACTTC. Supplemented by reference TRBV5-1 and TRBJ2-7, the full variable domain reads KAGVTQTPRYLIKTRGQQVTLSCSPISGHRSVSWYQQTPGQGLQFLFEYFSETQRNKGNFPGRFSGRQFSNSRSEMNVSTLELGDSALYLCASSLRGGYEQYFGPGTRLTVT.

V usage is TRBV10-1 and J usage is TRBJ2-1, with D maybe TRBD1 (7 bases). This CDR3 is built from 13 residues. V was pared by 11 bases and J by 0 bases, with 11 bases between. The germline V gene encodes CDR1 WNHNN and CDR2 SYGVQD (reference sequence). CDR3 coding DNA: TGCGCCTCTCAGGGGGGCTCCTACAATGAGCAGTTCTTC. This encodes CASQGGSYNEQFF.

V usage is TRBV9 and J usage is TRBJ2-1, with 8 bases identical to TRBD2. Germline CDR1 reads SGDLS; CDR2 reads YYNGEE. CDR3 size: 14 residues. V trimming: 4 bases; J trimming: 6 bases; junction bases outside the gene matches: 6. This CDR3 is CASSQLGLANEQFF. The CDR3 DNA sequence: TGTGCCAGCAGCCAATTAGGACTAGCCAATGAGCAGTTCTTC.

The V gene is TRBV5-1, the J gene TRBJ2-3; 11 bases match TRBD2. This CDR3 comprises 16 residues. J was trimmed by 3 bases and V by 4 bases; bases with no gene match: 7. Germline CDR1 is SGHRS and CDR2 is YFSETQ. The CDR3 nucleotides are TGCGCCAGCAGCCCTATCGCTAGCGGGGGGACAGATACGCAGTATTTT. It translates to CASSPIASGGTDTQYF.

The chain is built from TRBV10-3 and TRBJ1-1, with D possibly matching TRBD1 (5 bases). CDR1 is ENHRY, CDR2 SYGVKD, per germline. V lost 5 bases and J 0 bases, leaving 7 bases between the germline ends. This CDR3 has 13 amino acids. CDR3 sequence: CAISKTVNTEAFF. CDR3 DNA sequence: TGTGCCATCAGTAAGACAGTGAACACTGAAGCTTTCTTT.

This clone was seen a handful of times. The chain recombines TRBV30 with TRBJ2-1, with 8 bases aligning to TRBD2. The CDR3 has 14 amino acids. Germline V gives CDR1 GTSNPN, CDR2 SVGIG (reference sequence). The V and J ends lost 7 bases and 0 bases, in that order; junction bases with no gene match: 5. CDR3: CALTSVPSYNEQFF. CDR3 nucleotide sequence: TGTGCCTTGACTAGCGTTCCCTCCTACAATGAGCAGTTCTTC.

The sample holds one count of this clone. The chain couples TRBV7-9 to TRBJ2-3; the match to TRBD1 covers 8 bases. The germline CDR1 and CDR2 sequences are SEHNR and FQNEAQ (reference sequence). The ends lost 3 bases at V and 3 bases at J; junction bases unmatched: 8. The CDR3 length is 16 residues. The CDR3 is CASSLHGQGRTDTQYF. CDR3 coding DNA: TGTGCCAGCAGCTTGCACGGACAGGGTAGGACAGATACGCAGTATTTT.

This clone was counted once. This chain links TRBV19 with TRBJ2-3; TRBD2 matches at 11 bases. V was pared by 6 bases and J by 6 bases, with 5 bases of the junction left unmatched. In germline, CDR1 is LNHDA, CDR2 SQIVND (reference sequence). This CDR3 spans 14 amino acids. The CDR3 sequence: CASRLAGGADTQYF. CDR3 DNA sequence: TGTGCCAGTAGGTTAGCGGGGGGGGCGGATACGCAGTATTTT.

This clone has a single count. DNA of the CDR3: TGTGCCACCAGTGATTCCCTAAGGACAGGCCACACCGGGGAGCTGTTTTTT. Protein sequence: CATSDSLRTGHTGELFF. The V gene is TRBV24-1, the J gene TRBJ2-2; 7 bases match TRBD1. The CDR3 totals 17 residues. Germline CDR1 KGHDR, CDR2 SFDVKD. Losses at the gene ends were 2 bases for V and 3 bases for J; bases not matched to a gene: 8.

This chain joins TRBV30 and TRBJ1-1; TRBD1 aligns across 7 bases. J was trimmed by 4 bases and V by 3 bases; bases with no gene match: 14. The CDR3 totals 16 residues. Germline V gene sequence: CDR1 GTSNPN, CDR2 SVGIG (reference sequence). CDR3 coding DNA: TGTGCCTGGAGAACACCGGGACAGCGATTTTTCACTGAAGCTTTCTTT. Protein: CAWRTPGQRFFTEAFF.